This record looks at one T cell receptor (beta chain) sequence and its context. The antigen remains undetermined. The junction departs from the called germline gene at one end, perhaps through a read error. This entry comes from a study of identical twins. Overall study findings and caveats: Fewer insertions marked abundant cord blood beta clonotypes; young adult naive trended weakly, memory not at all. There was an excess of low generation probability in the out-of-frame alpha sequences that twins shared. Model-predicted out-of-frame TCR alpha sharing fell below observed values in monozygotic twins.

Per the germline V gene, CDR1 is SEHNR and CDR2 is FQNEAQ (reference sequence). CDR3 length equals 16 residues. Template switching added a universal primer site; cDNA carried unique molecular identifiers. TCRdb called the 5' RACE reads again in MiXCR, with one record for every CDR3 protein. The table includes 500,000 to 650,000 distinct CDR3 sequences, about 20% detected once. This same sample was also part of a study on yellow fever vaccine responses in identical twins.

The origin of this receptor is a woman aged 18-29 years in good health. This chain uses TRBV7-9 with TRBJ2-1, with 9 bases fitting TRBD2. Material: CD4+ T cells sorted from blood. In nucleotides, the CDR3 is TGTGCCAGCAGCTTTCCGGGACTAGCCCTATACAATGAGCAGGTCTTC. Protein sequence: CASSFPGLALYNEQVF. Full variable domain (missing parts from reference TRBV7-9 and TRBJ2-1): DTGVSQNPRHKITKRGQNVTFRCDPISEHNRLYWYRQTLGQGPEFLTYFQNEAQLEKSRLLSDRFSAERPKGSFSTLEIQRTEQGDSAMYLCASSFPGLALYNEQVFGPGTRLTVL.